The T cell receptor beta chain under discussion was sequenced for a study of T cell responses to AZD1222 COVID-19 vaccine. Study-wide results and limits: A rise in Spike-specific TCR breadth and depth followed two AZD1222 doses. Unmutated variant regions reportedly attract nearly half of all spike-specific TCRs.

Assay used: immunoSEQ multiplex PCR; TCRdb lists only in-frame clones, some missing. Altogether approximately 170,000 clones are present, roughly nine tenths being singletons, with the ten largest covering roughly 6.9%. This clone has only a few counts. Antigen: not known. The receptor comes from an adult in good health. The specimen was peripheral blood, collected on day 0 of AZD1222 vaccination.

As DNA, the CDR3 is TGTGCCAGCAGGAGGACAGGGGCTATGAACACTGAAGCTTTCTTT. Amino acid sequence: CASRRTGAMNTEAFF. The rearrangement joins TRBV2 to TRBJ1-1, with 9 bases matching TRBD1. V lost 6 bases, J lost 0 bases, and 5 bases stayed unmatched. The V gene's germline CDR1 is SNHLY and CDR2 FYNNEI. The CDR3 has 15 amino acids. The full variable domain, in which reference TRBV2 and TRBJ1-1 provide the parts outside the CDR3, is EPEVTQTPSHQVTQMGQEVILRCVPISNHLYFYWYRQILGQKVEFLVSFYNNEISEKSEIFDDQFSVERPDGSNFTLKIRSTKLEDSAMYFCASRRTGAMNTEAFFGQGTRLTVV.